This record looks at one T cell receptor beta chain sequence and its context. What it binds is not known. The ends were cut back, 0 bases at V and 5 bases at J, with 10 bases in the middle. Germline V gene lookup returns CDR1 LGHNA and CDR2 YNFKEQ. This CDR3 region has 14 residues. This sample is drawn from a study of beta chain features in type 1 diabetes. Study results and caveats: In every one of the four CD4+ subsets, TCRB CDR3s were moderately but significantly shorter in Type 1 diabetes patients.

Since all of the isolated RNA was reverse transcribed, expressed TCRB transcripts were what got sequenced. Repertoires were generated with immunoSEQ multiplex PCR, while TCRdb's copy carries only in-frame clones and drops some. The sample carries about 160,000 clones, approximately 8% recorded once. The sequencing sample was made of central memory CD4+ T cells from blood. This sequence joins TRBV4-2 and TRBJ1-1; D gene uncertain. The clonotype was recovered from a man younger than 35 with type 1 diabetes. Here the CDR3 reads CASSQELQLTEAFF. CDR3 in DNA: TGTGCCAGCAGCCAAGAATTACAGTTAACTGAAGCTTTCTTT.